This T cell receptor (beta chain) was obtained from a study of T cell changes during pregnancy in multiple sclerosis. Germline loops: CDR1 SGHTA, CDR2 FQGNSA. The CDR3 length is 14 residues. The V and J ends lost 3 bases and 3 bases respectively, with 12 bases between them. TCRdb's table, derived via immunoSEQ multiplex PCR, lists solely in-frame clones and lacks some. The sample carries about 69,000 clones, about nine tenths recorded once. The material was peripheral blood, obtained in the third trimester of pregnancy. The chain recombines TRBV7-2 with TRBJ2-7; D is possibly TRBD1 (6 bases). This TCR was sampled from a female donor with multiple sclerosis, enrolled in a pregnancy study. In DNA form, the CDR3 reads TGTGCCAGCAGCTTTACAGGGATGGGCTACGAGCAGTACTTC. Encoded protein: CASSFTGMGYEQYF.